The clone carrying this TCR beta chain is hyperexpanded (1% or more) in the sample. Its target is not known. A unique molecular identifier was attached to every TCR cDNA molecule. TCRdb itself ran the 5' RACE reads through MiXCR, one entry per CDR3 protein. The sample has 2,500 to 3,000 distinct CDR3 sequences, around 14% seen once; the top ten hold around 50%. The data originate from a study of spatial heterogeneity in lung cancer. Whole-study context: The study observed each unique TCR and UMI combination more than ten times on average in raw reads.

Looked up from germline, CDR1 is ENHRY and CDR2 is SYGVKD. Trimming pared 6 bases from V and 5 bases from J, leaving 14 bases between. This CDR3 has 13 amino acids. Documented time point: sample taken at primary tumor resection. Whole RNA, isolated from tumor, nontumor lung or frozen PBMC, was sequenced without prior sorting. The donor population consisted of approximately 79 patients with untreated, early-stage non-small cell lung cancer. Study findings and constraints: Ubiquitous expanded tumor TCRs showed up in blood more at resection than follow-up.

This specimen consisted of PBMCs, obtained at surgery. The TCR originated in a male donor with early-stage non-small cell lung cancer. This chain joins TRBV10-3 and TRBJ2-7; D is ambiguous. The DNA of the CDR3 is TGTGCCATCAGCGAGGATGACGCGAACGAGCAGTACTTC. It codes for CAISEDDANEQYF.